The sequence of this T cell receptor beta chain was determined in a study of cytomegalovirus exposure and HLA in healthy donors. Generated by immunoSEQ multiplex PCR, the TCRdb table keeps only in-frame clones and is missing some. This table has approximately 100,000 clones, approximately 84% appearing once. The V gene end was trimmed by 4 bases and the J gene end by 5 bases; junction bases not matched to a gene: 17. CDR3 length: 18 amino acids. CDR1 and CDR2 (germline): SGDLS, YYNGEE. The sequence came from a man aged 18 to 30 in good health and CMV-seropositive. The material sequenced was PBMCs. The chain recombines TRBV9 with TRBJ1-2; the match to TRBD1 covers 10 bases. The CDR3 here is CASSTQPRTGGIGYGYTF. The CDR3 nucleotides read TGTGCCAGCAGCACCCAACCAAGGACAGGGGGGATTGGTTATGGCTACACCTTC. The full variable domain, with the rest looked up from reference TRBV9 and TRBJ1-2, is DSGVTQTPKHLITATGQRVTLRCSPRSGDLSVYWYQQSLDQGLQFLIQYYNGEERAKGNILERFSAQQFPDLHSELNLSSLELGDSALYFCASSTQPRTGGIGYGYTFGSGTRLTVV.